Detailed here is one TCR beta chain. Original data processing: Amplifying reference gene primers gave estimates of nucleated cell counts. Sequenced by immunoSEQ multiplex PCR; TCRdb stores in-frame clones only, minus some. The DNA gave D and trimming, while V, J and clone size come from that table. The sample lists about 59,000 clones, 91% seen once, with around 9% in the top ten. This entry comes from a study of blood T cell repertoires in COVID-19. The wider study: The United States, Italy and Spain supplied acute and convalescent COVID-19 samples. Sources were T cells, B-cell-depleted T cells, or PBMCs; the material itself was cDNA or gDNA.

Trimming left V 2 bases short and J 2 bases short, with 10 bases between. The V gene's germline CDR1 is MNHNS and CDR2 SASEGT. This CDR3 comprises 14 residues. V usage is TRBV6-1 and J usage is TRBJ2-7; D may be TRBD2 (7 bases). Sequenced input: peripheral blood. The clonotype originates from a human donor in a cohort sampled during active COVID-19. CDR3 bases: TGTGCCAGCAGTGAATACGGGGGGCCCTACGAGCAGTACTTC. Translation: CASSEYGGPYEQYF.